Here is one T cell receptor beta chain with its context. Its antigen is not yet known. Base qualities are not recorded, but no much larger clone differs from it by a single base. The time point label corresponds to: baseline before first vaccination. Vaccinee samples came from UK trials COV001 and COV002, including a single-blind randomized controlled phase 2/3 trial of AZD1222 (ChAdOx1 nCoV-19) in healthy adults. For TCRbeta chain sequencing, PBMC samples were collected from trial participants at day 0 and at day 28 after the second dose. The record originates from a study of T cell responses to AZD1222 COVID-19 vaccine (dated by TCRdb to about 2021). With regard to the full study: AZD1222 recipients with second doses at about 4 weeks or about 12 weeks were pooled, because spike-specific TCR depth and breadth did not differ between schedules. TCR sequencing was performed for roughly 240 trial participants, of whom around 210 were given two doses of AZD1222 and some 26 were given two doses of MenACWY control vaccine. Trial participants were enrolled by age into 18-55, 56-69 and 70-plus year subgroups, with 148, 28 and 57 TCR-sequenced participants respectively.

Overall study outcomes, separate from this receptor: Because no day 14 peak-response samples were available, repertoires were characterized only after the peak T cell response. After two AZD1222 doses, spike-specific TCR breadth and depth were significantly higher than at day 0 and than in MenACWY recipients. Conclusions about previously exposed vaccinees are limited, since just 5 to 7 AZD1222 recipients were seropositive for SARS-CoV-2 at baseline. In the small 56-69-year group, the increase in depth fell short of significance, most likely because of low power. Participants were mostly white British, with more females than males. The authors suggested clonal diversity may have been underestimated. Vaccine-associated CD4 TCRs spanned the whole spike protein, with dominant responses in regions 160-218 and 743-854. Epitopes outside the regions mutated in the B.1.351 and B.1.1.7 variants were reportedly recognized by nearly half of the unique spike-specific TCRs.

The CDR3 regions of human TCRbeta chains were subjected to immunosequencing. The authors' analysis ran thus. Repertoire TCRs were matched against a reference library of SARS-CoV-2-specific TCRs generated with the MIRA antigen-specificity platform. Breadth was defined as the fraction of unique TCRs that were SARS-CoV-2-associated. Depth was defined as the fraction of total T cells that were SARS-CoV-2-associated. Using the MIRA data, each spike-specific TCR was mapped to the spike region that the TCR reacts to and placed in a CD4 or CD8 class. Log10-transformed breadth and depth values were compared by one-way ANOVA with Sidak's multiple comparisons tests. TCRdb limited this immuneACCESS table to in-frame rearrangements with V and J called. A share of clones is missing; checked studies link under half to unresolved V genes, and the rest is unexplained. The DNA gave D and trimming, while V, J and clone size come from that table. The sample records some 150,000 clones, approximately 90% of which are singletons. The ten top clones hold around 2.9% of the sample.

The CDR3 sequence holds 13 residues, the cysteine and phenylalanine included. The only DNA kept is the CDR3, 39 bases in frame from the first base. After removal of 3 bases from V and 12 bases from J, the junction retains 9 bases not matched to a gene. Based on the germline V gene, the CDR1 and CDR2 sequences are SGDLS and YYNGEE. Specimen: peripheral blood, collected on day 0 of AZD1222 vaccination. The sequence links TRBV9 to TRBJ2-7; 10 of the junction bases match TRBD2. This TCR came from an adult in good health. The CDR3: CASSALGTSERYF. The DNA sequence follows: TGTGCCAGCAGCGCGCTGGGGACTAGCGAAAGGTACTTC.